This T cell receptor (beta chain) came from a study of blood T cell repertoires in COVID-19 (dated by TCRdb to the early 2020s). At the level of the whole study: The collaborator samples originated in the United States, Italy and Spain and spanned the acute and convalescent phases of COVID-19. Where HLA class I and class II types were available, the types were taken from metadata supplied by the sample provider, not from assay-based typing. The repertoires were released in a freely available public database meant as a resource for research on the immune response to SARS-CoV-2. The samples were drawn from the first 160 participants of the ongoing ImmuneRACE study and from more than 1,000 subjects provided by 6 global collaborators. Deeply sampled blood TCRbeta repertoires from subjects exposed to, actively infected with, or recovered from COVID-19 were included in the dataset. The material from the prospective study consisted of cDNA or gDNA derived from T cells, B-cell-depleted T cells, or PBMCs. The sample metadata nearly always contained a de-identified subject ID, COVID-19 status, age in years and sex.

General study outcomes and caveats: Clinical and demographic metadata were provided uncurated, with the amount varying by source and participant.

The immunoSEQ Assay, a bias-controlled multiplex PCR, was used to amplify TCRbeta CDR3 regions from genomic DNA. As for the authors' bioinformatics: Nucleated cell counts per sample were estimated from amplification of reference gene primers within the assay. To quantify the absolute abundance of each unique TCRbeta CDR3 rearrangement, sequence reads were collapsed and filtered. For each sample, productive Simpson clonality was calculated as the square root of Simpson's diversity index across productive rearrangements. TCRdb provides this immuneACCESS table in a form limited to in-frame rearrangements. Some clones are lacking; in checked studies, under half of them reflect an unresolved V gene, and why the rest are absent is not known. V, J and clone size were drawn from that table, and D and trimming were deduced from the DNA. Across this sample there are around 40,000 clones, with about 90% seen only once. The ten largest clones capture around 6% of the sample.

Details on this clone: Its cognate antigen has yet to be identified. No much larger clonotype is one base removed from it; base qualities were not supplied.

Each collaborating institution followed its own protocols to collect whole blood in K2EDTA tubes. For TCRbeta analysis, collaborator samples were shipped as frozen whole blood, as isolated PBMCs, or as DNA extracted from either sample type. A distance of 7 bases separates the germline ends of V and J, which lose 1 base and 3 bases respectively. The CDR3 runs 14 amino acids, cysteine and phenylalanine included. Kept here is only the CDR3 DNA, which spans 42 bases and is read in frame from base 1. CDR1 and CDR2, looked up from the germline V gene (reference sequence), are SEHNR and FQNEAQ. The receptor's source is an elderly woman with acute or convalescent COVID-19. The sequenced sample consisted of peripheral blood. Recombination joined TRBV7-9 with TRBJ2-1, with the D gene not clear enough to name. The nucleotides are TGTGCCAGCAGCTTAGAGACAAGCTACAATGAGCAGTTCTTC. It codes for CASSLETSYNEQFF.